Reported below is one T cell receptor beta chain. Its cognate antigen is unknown. This sample stems from a study of T cell responses to AZD1222 COVID-19 vaccine. Second-dose groups at about 4 or about 12 weeks were pooled. Generated by immunoSEQ multiplex PCR, the TCRdb table keeps only in-frame clones and is missing some. Of about 150,000 clones listed, approximately 91% were seen once; the top ten hold around 1.8%. Study-level points and caveats: An increase in Spike-specific TCR breadth and depth was observed after two AZD1222 doses. It should be noted that donors were predominantly white British and more often female, and clonal diversity was possibly underestimated.

In germline, CDR1 is SGDLS, CDR2 YYNGEE. V shed 0 bases and J 5 bases; nucleotides not matched to a gene: 5. This CDR3 region has 15 residues. The TCR was taken from an adult who received the AZD1222 COVID-19 vaccine. Sequencing was performed on peripheral blood, taken 28 days after the second AZD1222 dose. The rearrangement uses TRBV9 and TRBJ2-5, with 9 bases fitting TRBD2. The CDR3 sequence is CASSVGGGAGETQYF. CDR3 DNA sequence: TGTGCCAGCAGCGTAGGCGGGGGGGCCGGGGAGACCCAGTACTTC.